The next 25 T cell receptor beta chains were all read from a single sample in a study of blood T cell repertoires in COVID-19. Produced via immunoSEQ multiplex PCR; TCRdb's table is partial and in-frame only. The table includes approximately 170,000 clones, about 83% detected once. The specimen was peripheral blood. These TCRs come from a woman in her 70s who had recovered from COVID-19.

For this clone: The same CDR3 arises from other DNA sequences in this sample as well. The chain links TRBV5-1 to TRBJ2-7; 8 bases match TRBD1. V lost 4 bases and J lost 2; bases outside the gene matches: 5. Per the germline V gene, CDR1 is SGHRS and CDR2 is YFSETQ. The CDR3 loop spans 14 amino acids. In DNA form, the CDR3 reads TGCGCCAGCAGCACCCCGGGACAGGCCTACGAGCAGTACTTC. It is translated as CASSTPGQAYEQYF.

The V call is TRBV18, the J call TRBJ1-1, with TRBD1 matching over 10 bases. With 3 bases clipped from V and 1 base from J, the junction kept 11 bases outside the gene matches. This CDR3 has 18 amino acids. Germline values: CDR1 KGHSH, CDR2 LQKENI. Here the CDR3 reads CASSPLTTGTGANTEAFF. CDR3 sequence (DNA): TGTGCCAGCTCACCTCTGACCACTGGGACAGGGGCGAACACTGAAGCTTTCTTT. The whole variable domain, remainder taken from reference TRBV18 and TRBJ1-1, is NAGVMQNPRHLVRRRGQEARLRCSPMKGHSHVYWYRQLPEEGLKFMVYLQKENIIDESGMPKERFSAEFPKEGPSILRIQQVVRGDSAAYFCASSPLTTGTGANTEAFFGQGTRLTVV.

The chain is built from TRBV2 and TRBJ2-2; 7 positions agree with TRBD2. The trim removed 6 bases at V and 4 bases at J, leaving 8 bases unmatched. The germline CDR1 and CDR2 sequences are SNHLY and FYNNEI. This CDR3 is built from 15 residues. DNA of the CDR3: TGTGCCAGCAGACCCGGACTAGTCGGCACCGGGGAGCTGTTTTTT. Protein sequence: CASRPGLVGTGELFF.

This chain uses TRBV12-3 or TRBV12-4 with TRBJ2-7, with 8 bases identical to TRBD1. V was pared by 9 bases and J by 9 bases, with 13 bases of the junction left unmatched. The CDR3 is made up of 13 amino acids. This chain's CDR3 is CASSRAGGSRQYF. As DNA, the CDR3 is TGTGCCAGTAGTCGTGCAGGGGGCTCGCGGCAGTACTTC.

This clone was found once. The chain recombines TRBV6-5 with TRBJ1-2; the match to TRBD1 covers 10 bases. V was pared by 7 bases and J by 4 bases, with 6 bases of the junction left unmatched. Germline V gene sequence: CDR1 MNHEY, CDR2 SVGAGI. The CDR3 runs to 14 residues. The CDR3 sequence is CASTRQGARYGYTF. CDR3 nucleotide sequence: TGTGCCAGCACCCGACAGGGGGCGCGCTATGGCTACACCTTC.

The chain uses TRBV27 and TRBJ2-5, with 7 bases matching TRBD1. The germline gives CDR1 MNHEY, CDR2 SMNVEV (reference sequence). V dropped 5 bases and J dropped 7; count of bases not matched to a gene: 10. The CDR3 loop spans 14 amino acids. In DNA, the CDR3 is TGTGCCAGCAGTACACCTACAGGGGTGGGGACCCAGTACTTC. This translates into CASSTPTGVGTQYF.

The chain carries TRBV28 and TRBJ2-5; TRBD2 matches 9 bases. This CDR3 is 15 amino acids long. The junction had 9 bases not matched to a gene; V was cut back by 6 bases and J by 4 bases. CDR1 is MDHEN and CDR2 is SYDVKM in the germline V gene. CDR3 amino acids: CASSSRAGGSETQYF. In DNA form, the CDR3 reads TGTGCCAGCAGCTCAAGGGCGGGAGGGTCAGAGACCCAGTACTTC.

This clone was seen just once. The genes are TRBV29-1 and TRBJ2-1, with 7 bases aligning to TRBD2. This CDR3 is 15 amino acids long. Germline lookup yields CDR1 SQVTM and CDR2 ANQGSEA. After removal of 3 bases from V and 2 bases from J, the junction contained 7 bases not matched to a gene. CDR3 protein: CSVDPMSGAYNEQFF. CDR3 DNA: TGCAGCGTTGACCCCATGAGCGGGGCCTACAATGAGCAGTTCTTC.

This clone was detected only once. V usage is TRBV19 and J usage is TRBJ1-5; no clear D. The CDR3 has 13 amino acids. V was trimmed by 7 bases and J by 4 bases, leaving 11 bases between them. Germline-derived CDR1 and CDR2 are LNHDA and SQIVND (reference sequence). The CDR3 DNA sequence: TGTGCCAGTAATGGTGGCAGAAATCAGCCCCAGCATTTT. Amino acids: CASNGGRNQPQHF.

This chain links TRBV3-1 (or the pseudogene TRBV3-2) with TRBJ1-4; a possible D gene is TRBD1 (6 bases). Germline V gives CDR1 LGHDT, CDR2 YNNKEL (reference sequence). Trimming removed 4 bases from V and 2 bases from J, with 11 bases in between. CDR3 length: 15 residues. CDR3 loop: CASSPIRGTNEKLFF. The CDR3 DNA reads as TGTGCCAGCAGCCCCATCAGGGGCACTAATGAAAAACTGTTTTTT.

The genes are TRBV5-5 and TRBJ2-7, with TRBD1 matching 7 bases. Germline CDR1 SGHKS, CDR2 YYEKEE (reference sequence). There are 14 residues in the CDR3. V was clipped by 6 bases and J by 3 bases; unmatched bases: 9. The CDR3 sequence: CASTGKGQHYEQYF. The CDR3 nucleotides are TGTGCCAGCACTGGAAAGGGACAGCACTACGAGCAGTACTTC. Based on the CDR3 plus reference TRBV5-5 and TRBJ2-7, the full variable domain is DAGVTQSPTHLIKTRGQQVTLRCSPISGHKSVSWYQQVLGQGPQFIFQYYEKEERGRGNFPDRFSARQFPNYSSELNVNALLLGDSALYLCASTGKGQHYEQYFGPGTRLTVT.

The CDR3 sequence: CASSLSGLGSGELFF. The CDR3 nucleotides are TGTGCCAGCAGCTTATCCGGACTAGGGTCCGGGGAGCTGTTTTTT. This rearrangement joins TRBV7-3 to TRBJ2-2; TRBD2 matches at 7 bases. The J segment lost 6 bases and the V segment lost 2 bases, leaving 6 bases of the junction unmatched. CDR1 is SGHTA, CDR2 FQGTGA, per germline. This CDR3 is 15 amino acids long.

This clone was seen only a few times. The CDR3 nucleotides read TGTGCCAGTAAGGAGGAGCCCCTATCCTACAATGAGCAGTTCTTC. Encoded protein: CASKEEPLSYNEQFF. The V gene is TRBV19, the J gene TRBJ2-1; a possible D gene is TRBD2 (5 bases). From germline, CDR1 is LNHDA and CDR2 SQIVND (reference sequence). This CDR3 region has 15 residues. Trimming removed 7 bases at V and 1 base at J, with 14 bases between.

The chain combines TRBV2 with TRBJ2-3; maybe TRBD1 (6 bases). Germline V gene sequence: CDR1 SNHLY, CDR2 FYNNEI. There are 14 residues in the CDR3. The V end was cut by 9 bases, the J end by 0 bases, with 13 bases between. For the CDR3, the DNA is TGTGCCAGAGGGGGTGAGACTAGCACAGATACGCAGTATTTT. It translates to CARGGETSTDTQYF.

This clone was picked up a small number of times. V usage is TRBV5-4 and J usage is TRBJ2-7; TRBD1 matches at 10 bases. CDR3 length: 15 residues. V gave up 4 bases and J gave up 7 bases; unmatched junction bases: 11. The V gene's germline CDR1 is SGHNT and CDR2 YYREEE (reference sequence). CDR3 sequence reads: CASSPRDRGAREQYF. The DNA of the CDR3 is TGTGCCAGCAGCCCGAGGGACAGGGGTGCGCGGGAGCAGTACTTC.

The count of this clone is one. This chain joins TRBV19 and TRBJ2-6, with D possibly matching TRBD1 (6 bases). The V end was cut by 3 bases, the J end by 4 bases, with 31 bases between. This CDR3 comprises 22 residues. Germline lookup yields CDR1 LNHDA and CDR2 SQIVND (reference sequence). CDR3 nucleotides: TGTGCCAGTAGTATTTCTCCCCGGCTGAGAGGACAGAGTTCCCCCGGGGCCAACGTCCTGACTTTC. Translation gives CASSISPRLRGQSSPGANVLTF.

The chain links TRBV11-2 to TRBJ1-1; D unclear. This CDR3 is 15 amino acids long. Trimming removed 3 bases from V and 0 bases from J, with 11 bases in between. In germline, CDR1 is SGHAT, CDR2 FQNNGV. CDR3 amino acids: CASSFRGTMNTEAFF. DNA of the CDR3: TGTGCCAGCAGCTTCCGCGGTACAATGAACACTGAAGCTTTCTTT.

The CDR3 DNA reads as TGTGCCAGCAGTGCACTGACAGGGTCTGGAAACACCATATATTTT. Its translation is CASSALTGSGNTIYF. V usage is TRBV9 and J usage is TRBJ1-3; 7 bases map to TRBD1. Per the germline V gene, CDR1 is SGDLS and CDR2 is YYNGEE. The length of the CDR3 is 15 residues. J gave up 1 base and V 5 bases, and 6 bases lay outside the gene matches.

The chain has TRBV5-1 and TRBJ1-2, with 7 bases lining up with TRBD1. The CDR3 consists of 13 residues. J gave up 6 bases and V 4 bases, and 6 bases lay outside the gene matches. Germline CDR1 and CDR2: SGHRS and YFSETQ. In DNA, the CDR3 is TGCGCCAGCAGCCAGACAGGGTTCGATGGCTACACCTTC. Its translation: CASSQTGFDGYTF.

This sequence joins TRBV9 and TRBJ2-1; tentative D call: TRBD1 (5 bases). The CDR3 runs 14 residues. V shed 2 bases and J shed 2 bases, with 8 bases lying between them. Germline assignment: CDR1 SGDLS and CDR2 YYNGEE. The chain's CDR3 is CASSVGPTYNEQFF. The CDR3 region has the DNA TGTGCCAGCAGCGTGGGGCCAACCTACAATGAGCAGTTCTTC.

The CDR3 here is CASSGGAGANVLTF. The CDR3 coding sequence is TGTGCCAGCAGTGGGGGGGCTGGGGCCAACGTCCTGACTTTC. The genes are TRBV2 and TRBJ2-6, with a weak D call TRBD2 (6 bases). The V gene lost 4 bases and the J gene lost 2 bases, with 6 bases spanning the gap. Looked up from germline, CDR1 is SNHLY and CDR2 is FYNNEI. The CDR3 spans 14 residues.

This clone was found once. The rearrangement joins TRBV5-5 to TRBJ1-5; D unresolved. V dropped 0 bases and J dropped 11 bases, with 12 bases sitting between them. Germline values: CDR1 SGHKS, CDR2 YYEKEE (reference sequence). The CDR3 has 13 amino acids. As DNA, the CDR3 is TGTGCCAGCAGCTTGGGGCCTATTGAGGCCCAGCATTTT. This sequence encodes CASSLGPIEAQHF. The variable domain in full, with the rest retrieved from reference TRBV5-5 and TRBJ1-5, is DAGVTQSPTHLIKTRGQQVTLRCSPISGHKSVSWYQQVLGQGPQFIFQYYEKEERGRGNFPDRFSARQFPNYSSELNVNALLLGDSALYLCASSLGPIEAQHFGDGTRLSIL.

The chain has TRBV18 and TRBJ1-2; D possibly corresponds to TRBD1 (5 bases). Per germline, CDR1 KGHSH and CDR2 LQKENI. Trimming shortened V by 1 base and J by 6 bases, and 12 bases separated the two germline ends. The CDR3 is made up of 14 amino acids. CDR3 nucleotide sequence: TGTGCCAGCTCACCACAGTCTGACAGTCATGGCTACACCTTC. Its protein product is CASSPQSDSHGYTF. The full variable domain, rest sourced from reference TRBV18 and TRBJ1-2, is NAGVMQNPRHLVRRRGQEARLRCSPMKGHSHVYWYRQLPEEGLKFMVYLQKENIIDESGMPKERFSAEFPKEGPSILRIQQVVRGDSAAYFCASSPQSDSHGYTFGSGTRLTVV.

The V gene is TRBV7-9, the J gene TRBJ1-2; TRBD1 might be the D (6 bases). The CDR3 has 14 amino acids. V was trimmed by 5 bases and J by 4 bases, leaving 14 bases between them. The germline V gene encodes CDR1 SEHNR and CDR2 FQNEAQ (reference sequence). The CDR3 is CASSPRQEAYGYTF. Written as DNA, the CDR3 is TGTGCCAGCAGCCCCCGACAGGAAGCCTATGGCTACACCTTC.

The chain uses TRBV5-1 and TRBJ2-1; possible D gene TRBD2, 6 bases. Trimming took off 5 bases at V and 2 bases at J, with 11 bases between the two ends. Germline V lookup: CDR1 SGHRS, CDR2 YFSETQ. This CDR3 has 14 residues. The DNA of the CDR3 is TGCGCCAGCAGATGGGGGGTGACCTACAATGAGCAGTTCTTC. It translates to CASRWGVTYNEQFF.